Listed below are T cell receptor beta chains from one sample, sequenced in a study of glioma-infiltrating T cells after dendritic cell vaccination. Clones were sequenced by immunoSEQ multiplex PCR, and TCRdb holds only the in-frame ones, with some missing. The sample consists of about 64,000 clones, 82% of them appearing once. The starting material was blood, obtained before dendritic cell vaccination. Receptors were obtained from a human donor with glioblastoma. CDR3s include the opening cysteine and the closing phenylalanine or tryptophan. D genes are given only for firm matches. Expanded clones get a size class; other rows say once, few or many, or leave the size out.

D gene	J gene	V gene	clone size	CDR3 DNA	CDR3 protein
TRBD1	TRBJ1-2	TRBV7-8	-	TGTGCCAGCAGCCCGACAGGGTTTGGCTACACCTTC	CASSPTGFGYTF
TRBD2	TRBJ2-1	TRBV9	-	TGTGCCAGCAGCGCCGCTAGCGGCTCAGACTACAATGAGCAGTTCTTC	CASSAASGSDYNEQFF
TRBD1	TRBJ2-5	TRBV5-1	-	TGCGCCAGCAGCCCAATGCCCAGGGGGCTGGGAGAGACCCAGTACTTC	CASSPMPRGLGETQYF
TRBD2	TRBJ2-1	TRBV5-4	-	TGTGCCAGCAGCTTGTGGGCTAGCGGGAACAATGAGCAGTTCTTC	CASSLWASGNNEQFF
-	TRBJ2-1	TRBV7-2	once	TGTGCCAGCAGCTTAGCTAGGAGTGCGGTTGGCTCCTACAATGAGCAGTTCTTC	CASSLARSAVGSYNEQFF
TRBD1	TRBJ2-7	TRBV6-4	-	TGTGCCAGCAGTCCCGCGAGGACAGGGAACGAGCAGTACTTC	CASSPARTGNEQYF
TRBD2	TRBJ2-2	TRBV28	-	TGTGCCAGCAATTTACCTAGCGGCACCGGGGAGCTGTTTTTT	CASNLPSGTGELFF
TRBD1	TRBJ1-1	TRBV5-1	-	TGCGCCAGCAGCTTCTTCGGGACAGCGAACACTGAAGCTTTCTTT	CASSFFGTANTEAFF
TRBD1	TRBJ2-2	TRBV7-9	-	TGTGCCAGCAGGCCCCCCGGGACAGGGAACACCGGGGAGCTGTTTTTT	CASRPPGTGNTGELFF
-	TRBJ1-6	TRBV4-1	-	TGCGCCAGCAGCCAAAGTATCACCAGGGCCGGCTCCTATAATTCACCCCTCCACTTT	CASSQSITRAGSYNSPLHF